This T cell receptor (beta chain) was found in a study of blood T cell repertoires in COVID-19. Study in general: Italy, Spain and the United States were the sources of the convalescent and acute COVID-19 samples. PBMCs, B-cell-depleted T cells, or T cells were the source of the cDNA or gDNA that made up the material.

Original data processing: Amplified reference gene primers provided the basis for estimating nucleated cell counts. TCRdb's table, derived via immunoSEQ multiplex PCR, lists solely in-frame clones and lacks some. The DNA was the basis for D and trimming; V, J and clone size are from that table. The sample carries about 80,000 clones, approximately 80% recorded once. V was pared by 3 bases and J by 8 bases, with 7 bases of the junction left unmatched. CDR3 size: 15 residues. Germline V gene sequence: CDR1 KGHSH, CDR2 LQKENI. The receptor comes from a human donor in a cohort sampled during active COVID-19. Sample: peripheral blood. The V and J genes are TRBV18 and TRBJ1-6, with 7 bases lining up with TRBD1. The CDR3, as DNA: TGTGCCAGCTCACCCTCGGGACAGCTTTATTCACCCCTCCACTTT. Translation: CASSPSGQLYSPLHF.